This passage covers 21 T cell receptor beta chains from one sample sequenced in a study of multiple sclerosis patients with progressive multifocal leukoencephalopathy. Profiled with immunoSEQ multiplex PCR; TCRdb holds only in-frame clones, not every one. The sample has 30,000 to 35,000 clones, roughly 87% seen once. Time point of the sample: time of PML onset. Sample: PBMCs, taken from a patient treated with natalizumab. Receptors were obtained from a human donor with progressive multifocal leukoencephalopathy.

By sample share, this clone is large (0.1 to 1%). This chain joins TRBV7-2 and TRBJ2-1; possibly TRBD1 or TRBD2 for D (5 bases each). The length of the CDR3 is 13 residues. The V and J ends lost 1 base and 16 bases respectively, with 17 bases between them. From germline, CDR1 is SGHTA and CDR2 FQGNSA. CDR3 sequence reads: CASSLGDDQGDFF. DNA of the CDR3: TGTGCCAGCAGCTTAGGGGACGACCAGGGCGATTTCTTC.

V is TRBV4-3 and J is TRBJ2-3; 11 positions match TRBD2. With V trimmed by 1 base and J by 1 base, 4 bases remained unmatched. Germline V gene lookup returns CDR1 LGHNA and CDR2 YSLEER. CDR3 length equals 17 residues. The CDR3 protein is CASSQGTSGRRTDTQYF. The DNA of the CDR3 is TGCGCCAGCAGCCAAGGGACTAGCGGGCGACGCACAGATACGCAGTATTTT.

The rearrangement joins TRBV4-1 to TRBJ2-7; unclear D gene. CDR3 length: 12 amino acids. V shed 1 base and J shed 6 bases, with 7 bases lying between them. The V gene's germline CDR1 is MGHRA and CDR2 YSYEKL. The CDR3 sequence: CASSQVVGEQYF. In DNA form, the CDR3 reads TGCGCCAGCAGCCAAGTAGTTGGCGAGCAGTACTTC.

The CDR3 reads CASKLQGNTEAFF. CDR3 coding DNA: TGTGCCAGCAAGTTACAGGGGAACACTGAAGCTTTCTTT. This sequence joins TRBV2 and TRBJ1-1, with D possibly being TRBD1 (6 bases). Germline CDR1 and CDR2: SNHLY and FYNNEI. Trimming shortened V by 7 bases and J by 1 base, and 10 bases separated the two germline ends. There are 13 residues in the CDR3.

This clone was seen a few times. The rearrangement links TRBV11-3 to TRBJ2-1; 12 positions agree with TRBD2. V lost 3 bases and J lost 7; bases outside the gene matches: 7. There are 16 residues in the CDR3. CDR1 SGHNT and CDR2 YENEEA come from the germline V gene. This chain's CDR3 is CASSLGLAGGWNEQFF. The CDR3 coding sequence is TGTGCCAGCAGCTTGGGGCTAGCGGGAGGGTGGAATGAGCAGTTCTTC. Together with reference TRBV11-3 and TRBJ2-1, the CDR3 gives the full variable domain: EAGVVQSPRYKIIEKKQPVAFWCNPISGHNTLYWYLQNLGQGPELLIRYENEEAVDDSQLPKDRFSAERLKGVDSTLKIQPAELGDSAVYLCASSLGLAGGWNEQFFGPGTRLTVL.

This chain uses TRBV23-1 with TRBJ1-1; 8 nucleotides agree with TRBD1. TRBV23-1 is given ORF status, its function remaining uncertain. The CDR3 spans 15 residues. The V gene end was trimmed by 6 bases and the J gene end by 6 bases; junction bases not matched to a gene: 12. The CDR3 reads CASRPPTGVWAEAFF. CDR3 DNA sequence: TGCGCCAGCAGGCCTCCGACAGGGGTATGGGCTGAAGCTTTCTTT.

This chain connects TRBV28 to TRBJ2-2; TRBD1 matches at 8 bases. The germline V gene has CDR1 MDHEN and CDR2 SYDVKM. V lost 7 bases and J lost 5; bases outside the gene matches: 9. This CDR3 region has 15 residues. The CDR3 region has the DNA TGTGCCAGCAAATTGACAGGGGTTTCGACCGGGGAGCTGTTTTTT. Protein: CASKLTGVSTGELFF.

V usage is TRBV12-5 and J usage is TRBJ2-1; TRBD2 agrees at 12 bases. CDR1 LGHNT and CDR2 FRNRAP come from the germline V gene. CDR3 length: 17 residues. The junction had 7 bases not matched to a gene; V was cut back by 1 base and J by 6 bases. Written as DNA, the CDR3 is TGTGCTAGTGGTTTGGGACCGACTAGCGGGAGTAGCAATGAGCAGTTCTTC. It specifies CASGLGPTSGSSNEQFF. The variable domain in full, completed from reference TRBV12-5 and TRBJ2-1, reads DARVTQTPRHKVTEMGQEVTMRCQPILGHNTVFWYRQTMMQGLELLAYFRNRAPLDDSGMPKDRFSAEMPDATLATLKIQPSEPRDSAVYFCASGLGPTSGSSNEQFFGPGTRLTVL.

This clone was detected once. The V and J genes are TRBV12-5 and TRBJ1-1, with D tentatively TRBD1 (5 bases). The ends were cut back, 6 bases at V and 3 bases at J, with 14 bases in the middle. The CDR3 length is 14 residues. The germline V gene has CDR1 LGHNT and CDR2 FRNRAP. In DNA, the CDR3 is TGTGCTAGTGGCCCCATCAGGGCCGACACTGAAGCTTTCTTT. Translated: CASGPIRADTEAFF.

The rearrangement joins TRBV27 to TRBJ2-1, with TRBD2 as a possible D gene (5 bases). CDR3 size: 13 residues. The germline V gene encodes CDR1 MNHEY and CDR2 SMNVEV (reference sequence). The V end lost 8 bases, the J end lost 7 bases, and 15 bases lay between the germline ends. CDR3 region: CASGYGVANEQFF. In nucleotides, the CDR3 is TGTGCCAGCGGGTATGGGGTAGCGAATGAGCAGTTCTTC.

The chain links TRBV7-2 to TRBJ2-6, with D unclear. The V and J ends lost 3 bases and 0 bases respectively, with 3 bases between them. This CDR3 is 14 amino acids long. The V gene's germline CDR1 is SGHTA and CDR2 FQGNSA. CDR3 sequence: CASSFRSGANVLTF. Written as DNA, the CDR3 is TGTGCCAGCAGCTTCCGCTCTGGGGCCAACGTCCTGACTTTC.

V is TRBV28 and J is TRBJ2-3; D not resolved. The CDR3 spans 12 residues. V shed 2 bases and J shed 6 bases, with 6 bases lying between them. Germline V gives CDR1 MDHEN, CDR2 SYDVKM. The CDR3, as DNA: TGTGCCAGCAGTTTAAGGTTTGATACGCAGTATTTT. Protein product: CASSLRFDTQYF.

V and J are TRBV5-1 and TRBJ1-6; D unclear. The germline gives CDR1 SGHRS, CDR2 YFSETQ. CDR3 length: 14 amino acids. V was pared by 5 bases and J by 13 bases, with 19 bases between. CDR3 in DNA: TGCGCCAGCAGTTCCGGGAGCCAGATCGATCCCCTCCACTTT. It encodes CASSSGSQIDPLHF.

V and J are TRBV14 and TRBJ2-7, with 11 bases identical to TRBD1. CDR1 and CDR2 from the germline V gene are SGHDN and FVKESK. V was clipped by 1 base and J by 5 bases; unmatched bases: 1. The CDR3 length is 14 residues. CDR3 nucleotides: TGTGCCAGCAGCCAAGTGGGACAGGGGGACGAGCAGTACTTC. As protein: CASSQVGQGDEQYF. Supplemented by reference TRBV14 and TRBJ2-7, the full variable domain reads EAGVTQFPSHSVIEKGQTVTLRCDPISGHDNLYWYRRVMGKEIKFLLHFVKESKQDESGMPNNRFLAERTGGTYSTLKVQPAELEDSGVYFCASSQVGQGDEQYFGPGTRLTVT.

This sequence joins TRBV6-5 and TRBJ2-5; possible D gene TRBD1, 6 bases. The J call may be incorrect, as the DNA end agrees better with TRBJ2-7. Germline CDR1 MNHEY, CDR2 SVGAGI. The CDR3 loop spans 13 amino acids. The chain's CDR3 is CASSYRDNYEQYF. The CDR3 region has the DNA TGTGCCAGCAGTTACCGGGACAACTACGAGCAGTACTTC.

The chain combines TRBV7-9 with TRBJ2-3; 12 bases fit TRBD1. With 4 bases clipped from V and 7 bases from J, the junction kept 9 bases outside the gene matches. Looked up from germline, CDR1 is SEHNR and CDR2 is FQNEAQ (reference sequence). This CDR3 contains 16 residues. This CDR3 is CASSSLGTGGANTQYF. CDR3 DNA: TGTGCCAGCAGCTCCCTAGGGACAGGGGGCGCGAATACGCAGTATTTT.

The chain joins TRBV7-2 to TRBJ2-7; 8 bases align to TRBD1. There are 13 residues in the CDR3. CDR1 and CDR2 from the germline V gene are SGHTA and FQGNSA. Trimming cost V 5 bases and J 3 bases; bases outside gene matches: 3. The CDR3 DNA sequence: TGTGCCAGCAGCGAAACAGGGGGCTACGAGCAGTACTTC. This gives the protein CASSETGGYEQYF. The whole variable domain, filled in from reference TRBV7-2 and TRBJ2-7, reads GAGVSQSPSNKVTEKGKDVELRCDPISGHTALYWYRQSLGQGLEFLIYFQGNSAPDKSGLPSDRFSAERTGGSVSTLTIQRTQQEDSAVYLCASSETGGYEQYFGPGTRLTVT.

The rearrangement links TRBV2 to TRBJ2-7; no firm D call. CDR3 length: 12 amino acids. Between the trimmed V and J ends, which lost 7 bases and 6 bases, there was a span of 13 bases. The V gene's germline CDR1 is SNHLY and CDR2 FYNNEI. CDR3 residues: CASMFASGEQYF. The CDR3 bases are TGTGCCAGCATGTTCGCTTCTGGCGAGCAGTACTTC. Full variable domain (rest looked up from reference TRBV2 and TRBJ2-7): EPEVTQTPSHQVTQMGQEVILRCVPISNHLYFYWYRQILGQKVEFLVSFYNNEISEKSEIFDDQFSVERPDGSNFTLKIRSTKLEDSAMYFCASMFASGEQYFGPGTRLTVT.

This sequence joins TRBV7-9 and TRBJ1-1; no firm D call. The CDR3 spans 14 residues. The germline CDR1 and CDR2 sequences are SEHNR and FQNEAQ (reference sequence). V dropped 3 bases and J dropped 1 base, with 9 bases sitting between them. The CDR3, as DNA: TGTGCCAGCAGCTTTGGGAAGGGGAACACTGAAGCTTTCTTT. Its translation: CASSFGKGNTEAFF. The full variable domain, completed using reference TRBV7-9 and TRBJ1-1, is DTGVSQNPRHKITKRGQNVTFRCDPISEHNRLYWYRQTLGQGPEFLTYFQNEAQLEKSRLLSDRFSAERPKGSFSTLEIQRTEQGDSAMYLCASSFGKGNTEAFFGQGTRLTVV.

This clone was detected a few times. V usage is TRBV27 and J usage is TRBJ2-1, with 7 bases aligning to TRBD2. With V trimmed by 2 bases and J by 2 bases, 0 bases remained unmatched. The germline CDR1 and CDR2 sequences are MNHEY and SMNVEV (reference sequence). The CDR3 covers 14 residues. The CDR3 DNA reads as TGTGCCAGCAGTTTAGCGGGAGCCTACAATGAGCAGTTCTTC. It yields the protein CASSLAGAYNEQFF.

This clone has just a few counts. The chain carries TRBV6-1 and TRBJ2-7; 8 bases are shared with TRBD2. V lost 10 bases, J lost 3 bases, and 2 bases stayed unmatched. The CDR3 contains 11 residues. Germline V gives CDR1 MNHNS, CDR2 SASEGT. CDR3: CATGLVYEQYF. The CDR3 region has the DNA TGTGCCACGGGACTAGTCTACGAGCAGTACTTC.